Presented here are 28 T cell receptor beta chains from one specimen sequenced in a study of response to subunit inactivated influenza vaccine. MiXCR was run by TCRdb on the RT-PCR reads, yielding one entry per CDR3 protein. The profile shows 550,000 to 600,000 distinct CDR3 sequences, about an eighth of them singletons. Sequenced material: PBMCs from blood, taken on the day of vaccination. These receptors came from a man aged 45-65 years who received an inactivated influenza vaccine.

This clonotype occurred a few times. The gene calls are TRBV7-2 and TRBJ2-5; possibly TRBD1 or TRBD2 for D (5 bases each). The length of the CDR3 is 12 residues. Germline CDR1 and CDR2: SGHTA and FQGNSA. V lost 5 bases to trimming and J lost 11 bases, with 15 bases between them. The CDR3 is CASSPGTPVQYF. The CDR3, as DNA: TGTGCCAGCAGCCCCGGGACCCCTGTGCAGTACTTC.

The chain recombines TRBV20-1 with TRBJ1-3; unclear D gene. This CDR3 region has 16 residues. V lost 3 bases and J lost 0, with 15 bases in between. Germline lookup yields CDR1 DFQATT and CDR2 SNEGSKA (reference sequence). The chain's CDR3 is CSARTAGPSSGNTIYF. In DNA form, the CDR3 reads TGCAGTGCTAGGACGGCAGGCCCGAGCTCTGGAAACACCATATATTTT.

Written as DNA, the CDR3 is TGTGCCAGCACATTAGGGGGGACTAGCGGGACCGGGGAGCTGTTTTTT. Residues: CASTLGGTSGTGELFF. The rearrangement joins TRBV6-2 or TRBV6-3 to TRBJ2-2, with 12 positions matching TRBD2. The CDR3 sequence is 16 residues long. The V segment lost 7 bases and the J segment 5 bases; nucleotides outside the gene matches: 8. Germline V gives CDR1 MNHEY, CDR2 SVGEGT.

This clonotype was seen at least ten times. The J gene is TRBJ1-6, the V gene TRBV25-1, with D hard to call. CDR3 size: 14 residues. Trimming shortened V by 4 bases and J by 10 bases, and 14 bases separated the two germline ends. Germline V CDR1 and CDR2: MGHDK, SYGVNS. The CDR3 spells CASSASRFRSPLHF. In DNA, the CDR3 is TGTGCCAGCAGTGCTAGCAGGTTCCGATCACCCCTCCACTTT.

This chain uses TRBV11-2 with TRBJ2-1, with TRBD1 matching 8 bases. Germline lookup yields CDR1 SGHAT and CDR2 FQNNGV. V trimming: 5 bases; J trimming: 7 bases; junction bases outside the gene matches: 13. The length of the CDR3 is 16 residues. For the CDR3, the DNA is TGTGCCAGCAGCCCTACCCGAGGACAGGGTAGGAATGAGCAGTTCTTC. It yields the protein CASSPTRGQGRNEQFF.

The chain carries TRBV4-3 and TRBJ2-7, with unresolved D. There are 13 residues in the CDR3. From germline, CDR1 is LGHNA and CDR2 YSLEER. The germline V and J ends were trimmed by 2 bases and 6 bases, with 11 bases remaining between them. The chain's CDR3 is CASSQMGLGEQYF. CDR3 sequence (DNA): TGCGCCAGCAGCCAAATGGGTTTAGGCGAGCAGTACTTC.

In this sample, this clonotype turned up a few times. This chain uses TRBV15 with TRBJ2-7, with D hard to call. The CDR3 runs to 13 residues. Germline loops: CDR1 LNHNV, CDR2 YYDKDF (reference sequence). V dropped 1 base and J dropped 5 bases, with 9 bases sitting between them. CDR3 DNA sequence: TGTGCCACCAGCAGAGGCCCCCAGGACGAGCAGTACTTC. As protein: CATSRGPQDEQYF.

This clonotype has just a few counts. The J gene is TRBJ2-3, the V gene TRBV30; TRBD2 might be the D (6 bases). Trimming stripped 0 bases from V and 3 bases from J, with 10 bases between. Germline assignment: CDR1 GTSNPN and CDR2 SVGIG (reference sequence). This CDR3 contains 14 residues. CDR3 amino acids: CAWSVRRGTDTQYF. Written as DNA, the CDR3 is TGTGCCTGGAGTGTGAGGAGGGGAACAGATACGCAGTATTTT. The whole variable domain, filled in from reference TRBV30 and TRBJ2-3, reads SQTIHQWPATLVQPVGSPLSLECTVEGTSNPNLYWYRQAAGRGLQLLFYSVGIGQISSEVPQNLSASRPQDRQFILSSKKLLLSDSGFYLCAWSVRRGTDTQYFGPGTRLTVL.

This clonotype has just a few counts. The chain joins TRBV10-3 to TRBJ2-1; 9 bases match TRBD1. The CDR3 extends over 15 amino acids. From germline, CDR1 is ENHRY and CDR2 SYGVKD. The ends lost 7 bases at V and 7 bases at J; junction bases unmatched: 11. The CDR3 nucleotides read TGTGCCATCACCGCCCGGAACGGACAGGGGAATGAGCAGTTCTTC. Its translation: CAITARNGQGNEQFF.

This clonotype was detected many times. This chain links TRBV12-3 or TRBV12-4 with TRBJ2-3, with D tentatively TRBD2 (5 bases). V was trimmed by 6 bases and J by 0 bases, leaving 10 bases between them. The CDR3 loop spans 14 amino acids. CDR3 residues: CASSFRGSTDTQYF. The CDR3 nucleotides are TGTGCCAGCAGCTTCCGGGGAAGCACAGATACGCAGTATTTT.

This clonotype occurred a few times. The gene calls are TRBV20-1 and TRBJ2-7, with D possibly being TRBD2 (5 bases). V lost 5 bases and J lost 5, with 10 bases in between. The CDR3 totals 11 residues. Germline V gene lookup returns CDR1 DFQATT and CDR2 SNEGSKA (reference sequence). The CDR3 region has the DNA TGCAGTGCTTCGAGGGTAGACGAGCAGTACTTC. Amino acids: CSASRVDEQYF.

This clonotype showed up many times. V and J are TRBV5-1 and TRBJ1-1, with a tentative D call TRBD1 (5 bases). The germline V gene has CDR1 SGHRS and CDR2 YFSETQ. The CDR3 contains 13 residues. V lost 2 bases and J lost 8, with 13 bases in between. CDR3 residues: CASSFNRNLEAFF. The CDR3, as DNA: TGCGCCAGCAGCTTTAACAGGAACCTCGAAGCTTTCTTT.

This clonotype appeared a few times. V is TRBV7-2 and J is TRBJ2-4, with D possibly TRBD2 on 5 matching bases. The CDR3 is made up of 13 amino acids. Trimming cost V 5 bases and J 8 bases, with 13 bases left between them. Germline-derived CDR1 and CDR2 are SGHTA and FQGNSA. The CDR3 bases are TGTGCCAGCAGCCCCCCGAACGGGGACATTCAGTACTTC. Residues: CASSPPNGDIQYF.

The chain has TRBV7-8 and TRBJ2-5; TRBD2 matches 8 bases. This CDR3 contains 14 residues. The V segment lost 4 bases and the J segment 3 bases; nucleotides outside the gene matches: 4. Germline V gene data show CDR1 as SGHVS and CDR2 as FQNEAQ. CDR3 in amino acids: CASSSGGLKETQYF. For the CDR3, the DNA is TGTGCCAGCAGCTCGGGGGGGCTAAAAGAGACCCAGTACTTC.

In this sample, this clonotype turned up a few times. The J gene is TRBJ2-7, the V gene TRBV20-1; 9 bases are shared with TRBD2. The V gene's germline CDR1 is DFQATT and CDR2 SNEGSKA (reference sequence). Trimming took 5 bases from V and 6 from J; bases not matched to a gene: 14. The CDR3 has 15 amino acids. The CDR3: CSAGPAGGPYGEQYF. The CDR3 coding sequence is TGCAGTGCTGGGCCAGCGGGAGGCCCCTACGGCGAGCAGTACTTC.

The table lists this clonotype with a few counts. The chain links TRBV6-5 to TRBJ2-5; perhaps TRBD2 as D (6 bases). Trimming took 3 bases from V and 2 from J, leaving 13 bases between them. This CDR3 contains 15 residues. Germline V gene sequence: CDR1 MNHEY, CDR2 SVGAGI. This chain's CDR3 is CASSYGQGLQETQYF. CDR3 bases: TGTGCCAGCAGTTATGGCCAGGGACTTCAAGAGACCCAGTACTTC.

This clonotype was seen ten or more times. The rearrangement links TRBV10-3 to TRBJ2-3, with D possibly being TRBD1 (6 bases). CDR3 size: 14 residues. V lost 8 bases, J lost 1 base, and 13 bases lay in between. Germline V lookup: CDR1 ENHRY, CDR2 SYGVKD. CDR3: CAIRSGDRTDTQYF. The DNA of the CDR3 is TGTGCCATCCGCTCAGGGGACCGCACAGATACGCAGTATTTT.

CDR3 DNA sequence: TGTGCCAGCAGCTTAGCGCTCGACAGGGCATCCGATGGCTACACCTTC. Amino acid sequence: CASSLALDRASDGYTF. The chain is built from TRBV7-9 and TRBJ1-2; 7 bases fit TRBD1. Per the germline V gene, CDR1 is SEHNR and CDR2 is FQNEAQ (reference sequence). This CDR3 contains 16 residues. The junction had 10 bases not matched to a gene; V was cut back by 0 bases and J by 6 bases.

This clonotype was detected only a few times. The chain recombines TRBV15 with TRBJ2-7; D is ambiguous. Trimming pared 0 bases from V and 0 bases from J, leaving 9 bases between. Germline CDR1 is LNHNV and CDR2 is YYDKDF (reference sequence). The CDR3 length is 15 residues. The CDR3 loop reads CATSRDPLGSYEQYF. CDR3 nucleotides: TGTGCCACCAGCAGAGATCCTCTAGGCTCCTACGAGCAGTACTTC.

This clonotype was counted a few times. The V and J genes are TRBV7-9 and TRBJ2-5; D perhaps matches TRBD1 (5 bases). CDR1 is SEHNR and CDR2 is FQNEAQ in the germline V gene (reference sequence). Trimming took off 3 bases at V and 2 bases at J, with 13 bases between the two ends. The CDR3 is 15 residues long. Here the CDR3 reads CASSLVGRRQETQYF. CDR3 nucleotide sequence: TGTGCCAGCAGCTTGGTGGGGCGGCGACAAGAGACCCAGTACTTC.

The chain joins TRBV29-1 to TRBJ2-2; D is uncertain. The CDR3 has 13 residues. V was shortened by 3 bases and J by 4 bases, with 9 bases between the two germline ends. CDR1 SQVTM and CDR2 ANQGSEA come from the germline V gene. CDR3 protein: CSVDLRATGELFF. DNA of the CDR3: TGCAGCGTTGATTTAAGGGCCACCGGGGAGCTGTTTTTT.

The chain joins TRBV20-1 to TRBJ2-1; D unclear. The CDR3 totals 15 residues. In germline, CDR1 is DFQATT, CDR2 SNEGSKA (reference sequence). Trimming cost V 1 base and J 0 bases, with 10 bases left between them. CDR3 region: CSARVTATSYNEQFF. The CDR3 region has the DNA TGCAGTGCTAGAGTAACAGCGACCTCCTACAATGAGCAGTTCTTC.

In this sample, this clonotype turned up a few times. This chain joins TRBV20-1 and TRBJ1-2, with D uncertain. This CDR3 spans 12 amino acids. The germline V gene has CDR1 DFQATT and CDR2 SNEGSKA (reference sequence). With 4 bases removed from V and 3 bases from J, the gap between germline ends came to 9 bases. The CDR3, as DNA: TGCAGTGCTACTTCAACGGACTATGGCTACACCTTC. Protein sequence: CSATSTDYGYTF.

This clonotype has more than one count but fewer than ten. This rearrangement joins TRBV2 to TRBJ2-1; 11 bases match TRBD2. The CDR3 has 17 amino acids. The germline CDR1 and CDR2 sequences are SNHLY and FYNNEI. Trimming at V came to 5 bases and at J to 4 bases, leaving 10 bases not matched to a gene. Written as DNA, the CDR3 is TGTGCCAGCAGTCCCGGCCTCCTAGCGGGAGGTTACAATGAGCAGTTCTTC. As protein: CASSPGLLAGGYNEQFF.

This clonotype occurred a few times. This sequence joins TRBV30 and TRBJ2-2; D not resolved. This CDR3 contains 13 residues. With 4 bases removed from V and 3 bases from J, the gap between germline ends came to 9 bases. Germline V gene data show CDR1 as GTSNPN and CDR2 as SVGIG (reference sequence). In DNA, the CDR3 is TGTGCCTGGAACAAGTTTGACACCGGGGAGCTGTTTTTT. It translates to CAWNKFDTGELFF.

As DNA, the CDR3 is TGTGCCACCAGCAGAGATCGGCGGTTAAGGGAATCTAACTATGGCTACACCTTC. Its protein product is CATSRDRRLRESNYGYTF. The rearrangement joins TRBV15 to TRBJ1-2, with D uncertain. Trimming took off 0 bases at V and 0 bases at J, with 17 bases between the two ends. This CDR3 is 18 amino acids long. The germline CDR1 and CDR2 sequences are LNHNV and YYDKDF (reference sequence).

The chain joins TRBV7-8 to TRBJ2-3; 9 bases are shared with TRBD1. The CDR3 loop spans 16 amino acids. V lost 1 base and J lost 6; bases outside the gene matches: 8. Germline loops: CDR1 SGHVS, CDR2 FQNEAQ. The CDR3 here is CASSLVDRGASDTQYF. The CDR3 nucleotides read TGTGCCAGCAGCTTAGTGGACAGGGGCGCTTCCGATACGCAGTATTTT.

This sequence joins TRBV6-1 and TRBJ2-1, with D possibly being TRBD2 (7 bases). Germline V lookup: CDR1 MNHNS, CDR2 SASEGT. V shed 6 bases and J shed 6 bases, with 12 bases lying between them. The CDR3 consists of 13 residues. The CDR3 spells CASSGGPGNEQFF. The DNA for the CDR3 is TGTGCCAGCAGCGGGGGGCCGGGCAATGAGCAGTTCTTC.